This T cell receptor beta chain was observed in a study of Graves' ophthalmopathy and Graves' hyperthyroidism. This clonotype was recorded at least ten times. What it recognizes is unknown. Amplified material comprised TCR beta CDR3 regions derived from RNA transcripts. An initial RT-PCR round employing HTBI primers preceded a second-round multiplex PCR. TCRdb ran MiXCR on the multiplex PCR reads and lists one entry per CDR3 protein. The repertoire holds over a million distinct CDR3 sequences, with roughly 35% as singletons. General study results and limits: Ophthalmopathy progression was predicted with about 67% sensitivity and 72% to 75% specificity. Blood also held most thyroid clonotypes expanded above 0.001 frequency.

The CDR3 covers 15 residues. The V and J ends lost 0 bases and 5 bases, in that order; junction bases with no gene match: 3. Germline CDR1 and CDR2: ENHRY and SYGVKD. The sequence derives from an adult man with Graves' hyperthyroidism. Sequencing used peripheral blood or thyroid tissue (not recorded which). V usage is TRBV10-3 and J usage is TRBJ1-5; 8 bases match TRBD1. The CDR3 protein is CAISESRGLDQPQHF. The CDR3, as DNA: TGTGCCATCAGTGAGTCCAGGGGGCTCGATCAGCCCCAGCATTTT.